This T cell receptor (beta chain) was profiled in a study of CD8 T cells in Susac syndrome. Sequencing targeted TCR beta in T cells from blood (CD8+ and CD4+). An amount of RNA that ranged from roughly 0.45 to 1 ug was reverse transcribed with random hexamers. An immunoSEQ multiplex PCR generated amplified TCR beta CDR3 products spanning 54 Vbeta and 13 Jbeta. Each CDR3 protein gets one entry after TCRdb re-called the immunoSEQ multiplex PCR reads with MiXCR. The sample contains 95,000 to 150,000 distinct CDR3 sequences, around 94% of which appear only once. V was clipped by 0 bases and J by 0 bases; unmatched bases: 0. CDR3 length: 15 amino acids. Germline V gives CDR1 SGDLS, CDR2 YYNGEE.

The sequenced material came from CD8+ T cells from PBMCs. This TCR was recovered from a human donor with Susac syndrome. The rearrangement uses TRBV9 and TRBJ2-1; TRBD1 agrees at 7 bases. CDR3 loop: CASSVDRGSYNEQFF. CDR3 DNA sequence: TGTGCCAGCAGCGTAGACAGGGGCTCCTACAATGAGCAGTTCTTC.